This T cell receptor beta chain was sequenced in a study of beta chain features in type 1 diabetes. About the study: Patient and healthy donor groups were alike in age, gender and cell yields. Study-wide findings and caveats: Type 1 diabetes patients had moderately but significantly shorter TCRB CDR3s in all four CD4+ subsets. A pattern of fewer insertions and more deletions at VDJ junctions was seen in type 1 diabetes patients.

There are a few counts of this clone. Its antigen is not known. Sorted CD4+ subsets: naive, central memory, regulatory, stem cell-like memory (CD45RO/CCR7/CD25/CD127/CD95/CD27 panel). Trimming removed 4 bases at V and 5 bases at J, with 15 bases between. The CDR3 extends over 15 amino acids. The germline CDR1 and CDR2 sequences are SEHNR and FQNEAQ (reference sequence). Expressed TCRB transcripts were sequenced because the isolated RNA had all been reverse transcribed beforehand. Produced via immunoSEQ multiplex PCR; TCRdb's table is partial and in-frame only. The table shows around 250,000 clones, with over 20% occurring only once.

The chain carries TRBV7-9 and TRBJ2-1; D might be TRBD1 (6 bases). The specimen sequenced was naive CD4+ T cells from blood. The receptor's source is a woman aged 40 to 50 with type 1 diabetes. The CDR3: CASSSPGVGHNEQFF. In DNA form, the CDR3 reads TGTGCCAGCAGCTCGCCAGGGGTTGGGCACAATGAGCAGTTCTTC.